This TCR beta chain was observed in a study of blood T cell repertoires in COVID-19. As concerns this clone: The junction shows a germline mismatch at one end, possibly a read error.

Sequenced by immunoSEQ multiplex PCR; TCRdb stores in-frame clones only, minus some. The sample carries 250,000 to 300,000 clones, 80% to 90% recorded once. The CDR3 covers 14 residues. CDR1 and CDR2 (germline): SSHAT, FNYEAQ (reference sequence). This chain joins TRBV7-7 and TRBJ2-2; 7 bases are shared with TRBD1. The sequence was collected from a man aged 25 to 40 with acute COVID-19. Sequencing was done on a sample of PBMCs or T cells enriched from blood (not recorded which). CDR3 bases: TGTGCTAGCAGCTTAACAGGGGTAACCGGGGAGCTGTTTTTT. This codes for CASSLTGVTGELFF.